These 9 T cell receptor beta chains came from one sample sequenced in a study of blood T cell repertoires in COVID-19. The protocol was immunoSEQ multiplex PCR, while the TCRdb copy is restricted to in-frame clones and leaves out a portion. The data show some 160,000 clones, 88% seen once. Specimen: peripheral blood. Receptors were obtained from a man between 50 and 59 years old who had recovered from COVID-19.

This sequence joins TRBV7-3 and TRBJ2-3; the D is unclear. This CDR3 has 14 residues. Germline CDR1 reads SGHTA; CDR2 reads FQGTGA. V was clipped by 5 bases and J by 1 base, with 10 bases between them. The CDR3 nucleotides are TGTGCCAGCAGCCCCGGGTCACGCACAGATACGCAGTATTTT. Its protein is CASSPGSRTDTQYF.

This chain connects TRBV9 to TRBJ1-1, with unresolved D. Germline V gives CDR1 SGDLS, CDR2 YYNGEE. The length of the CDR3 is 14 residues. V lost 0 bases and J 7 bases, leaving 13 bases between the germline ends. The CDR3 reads CASSVGNPAGEAFF. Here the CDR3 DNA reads TGTGCCAGCAGCGTAGGGAACCCAGCAGGTGAAGCTTTCTTT.

The CDR3 loop reads CASSEVGSSGNTIYF. CDR3 coding DNA: TGTGCCAGCAGTGAAGTCGGGTCTTCTGGAAACACCATATATTTT. The chain recombines TRBV6-1 with TRBJ1-3; D gene ambiguous. Germline CDR1 reads MNHNS; CDR2 reads SASEGT. The CDR3 is 15 residues long. The V end lost 1 base, the J end lost 1 base, and 8 bases lay between the germline ends.

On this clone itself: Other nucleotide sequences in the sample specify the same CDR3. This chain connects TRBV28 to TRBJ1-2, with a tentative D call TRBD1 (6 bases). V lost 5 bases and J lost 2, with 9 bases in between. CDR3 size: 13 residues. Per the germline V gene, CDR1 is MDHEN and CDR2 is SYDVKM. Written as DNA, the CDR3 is TGTGCCAGCAGTCTCGGACAGAACTATGGCTACACCTTC. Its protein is CASSLGQNYGYTF.

CDR3 amino acids: CASSPDRETNEKLFF. DNA for the CDR3: TGTGCCAGCTCGCCTGACAGGGAAACTAATGAAAAACTGTTTTTT. This chain uses TRBV18 with TRBJ1-4; TRBD1 agrees at 7 bases. There are 15 residues in the CDR3. With 6 bases clipped from V and 1 base from J, the junction kept 5 bases outside the gene matches. In germline, CDR1 is KGHSH, CDR2 LQKENI.

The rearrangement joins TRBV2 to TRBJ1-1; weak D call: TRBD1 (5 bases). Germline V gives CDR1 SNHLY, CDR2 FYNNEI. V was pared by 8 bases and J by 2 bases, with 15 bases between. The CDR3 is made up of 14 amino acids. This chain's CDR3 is CASRDSRANTEAFF. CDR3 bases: TGTGCCAGCCGAGATAGCAGGGCTAACACTGAAGCTTTCTTT.

In DNA, the CDR3 is TGTGCCAGCAGCCCTCTGGGCCCATCCTACGAGCAGTACTTC. This translates into CASSPLGPSYEQYF. The chain couples TRBV3-1 (or the pseudogene TRBV3-2) to TRBJ2-7; D uncertain. The CDR3 has 14 amino acids. Germline V gene sequence: CDR1 LGHDT, CDR2 YNNKEL (reference sequence). V was cut by 4 bases and J by 1 base, with 11 bases left in between.

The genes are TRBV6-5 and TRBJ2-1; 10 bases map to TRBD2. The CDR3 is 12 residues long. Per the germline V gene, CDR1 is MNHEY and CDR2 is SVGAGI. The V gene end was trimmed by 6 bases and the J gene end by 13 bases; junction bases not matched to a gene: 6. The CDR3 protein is CASRVTSGQQFF. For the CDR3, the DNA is TGTGCCAGCAGGGTGACTAGCGGGCAACAGTTCTTC.

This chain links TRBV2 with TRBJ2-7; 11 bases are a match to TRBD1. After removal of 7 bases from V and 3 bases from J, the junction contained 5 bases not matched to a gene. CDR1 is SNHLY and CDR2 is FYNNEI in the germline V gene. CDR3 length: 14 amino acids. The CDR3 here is CASTGTGGDYEQYF. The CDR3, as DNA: TGTGCCAGCACCGGGACAGGGGGAGACTACGAGCAGTACTTC.